The source of this T cell receptor beta chain is a study of CD8 T cells in Susac syndrome (dated by TCRdb to the late 2010s). Looking at the study overall: Repertoire sequencing was used to test whether CD8+ T cell activation and differentiation in Susac syndrome was antigen driven.

Unmatched junction bases come to 6, with V trimmed by 5 bases and J by 7 bases. The cysteine opens and the phenylalanine closes a CDR3 of 14 amino acids. The kept DNA is CDR3 alone, 42 bases in frame from the first base. General findings and caveats noted by the study authors: The TCR sequencing and HLA analysis was acknowledged to have included a relatively small number of individuals.

With respect to this clonotype: It has no known antigen specificity. Base qualities are not provided; no much larger clone lies one nucleotide away.

Peripheral blood CD8+ and CD4+ T cells from healthy donors, Susac syndrome patients and multiple sclerosis patients were profiled by high-throughput TCR beta sequencing. The multiple sclerosis controls were treatment-naive patients whose relapsing-remitting disease, either stable or active, fulfilled the revised McDonald criteria. Bulk CD8+ and CD4+ T cells were purified by magnetic negative isolation, while CD8+ TEMRA cells were enriched using FACS. Blood was drawn into EDTA tubes, processed within 24 hours, and PBMCs were isolated by density gradient centrifugation. PBMCs destined for TCR sequencing were cryopreserved in liquid nitrogen and later thawed in a 37 °C water bath. Purity of sorted or isolated CD4+, CD8+ and CD8+ TEMRA cells was at least 90%. RNA was extracted using the RNeasy kit, and about 0.45 to 1 microgram was reverse transcribed with random hexamers. The immunoSEQ multiplex PCR assay, covering 54 Vbeta and 13 Jbeta segments, was used to amplify TCR beta CDR3 regions. PCR amplification bias was corrected by using a synthetic template baseline for primer optimization and computational correction. Under the source paper's analysis protocol: Reads were annotated to V, D and J genes according to IMGT and were analyzed with immunoSEQ Analyzer, with only productive sequences retained. Clonality was computed as one minus Shannon entropy normalized by log2 of the number of productive unique sequences. For each patient and control, public and private clones were evaluated within the 100 most prevalent clones. Susac-specific clones were defined as absent from healthy and MS cohorts, around 1,000 published viral clones and other ImmuneACCESS disease sequences. The raw public reads went through TCRdb reprocessing: fastp at Q25, MiXCR clone calling, in-frame beta chains kept. CDR3 protein duplicates are merged, each entry listing the most common genes and DNA. These V and J calls rely on TCRdb rather than the paper's analysis. The sample table records 300,000 or so distinct CDR3 sequences; approximately 90% of these occur just once. Around 0.07% of the sample is in the top ten clones.

The sequenced sample was CD4+ T cells from PBMCs. The source of this sequence is a human donor with multiple sclerosis. Recombination joined TRBV12-3 or TRBV12-4 with TRBJ2-1; TRBD2 matches 9 bases in the middle. Here the CDR3 is given as CASSPRGGRNEQFF. The DNA sequence follows: TGTGCCAGCAGTCCGCGGGGGGGCCGGAATGAGCAGTTCTTC.